This T cell receptor (beta chain) emerged from a study of T cell changes during pregnancy in multiple sclerosis. Clones were read by immunoSEQ multiplex PCR, and TCRdb kept only the in-frame ones, dropping some. The sample holds about 64,000 clones; roughly 92% are singletons and the top ten take more than 1.2%. Germline V gene sequence: CDR1 SGHTA, CDR2 FQGNSA. The CDR3 is made up of 14 amino acids. Trimming at V came to 7 bases and at J to 1 base, leaving 2 bases not matched to a gene. Specimen: peripheral blood, collected in the second trimester of pregnancy. The chain links TRBV7-2 to TRBJ1-3; 9 bases agree with TRBD1. The clonotype was recovered from a female donor with multiple sclerosis, enrolled in a pregnancy study. The CDR3 nucleotides are TGTGCCAGCAACAGGGGGCAGTCTGGAAACACCATATATTTT. As protein: CASNRGQSGNTIYF.